The 25 T cell receptor beta chains presented below share a single source sample, sequenced in a study of blood T cell repertoires in COVID-19. Measured with immunoSEQ multiplex PCR; TCRdb has only the in-frame clones, and not every one. This table has about 130,000 clones, more than 85% appearing once. Material for sequencing was peripheral blood. These receptors were taken from a man aged 50 to 59 with active or convalescent COVID-19.

V is TRBV4-1 and J is TRBJ1-6, with a weak D call TRBD1 (6 bases). CDR1 is MGHRA, CDR2 YSYEKL, per germline. The germline V and J ends were trimmed by 0 bases and 9 bases, with 12 bases remaining between them. The CDR3 has 15 residues. CDR3 coding DNA: TGCGCCAGCAGCCAAGATACAGGGTTGACTTCACCCCTCCACTTT. It codes for CASSQDTGLTSPLHF.

The chain recombines TRBV12-5 with TRBJ2-2; 10 bases map to TRBD1. V trimming: 1 base; J trimming: 7 bases; junction bases outside the gene matches: 3. Germline V gene sequence: CDR1 LGHNT, CDR2 FRNRAP. The CDR3 runs to 15 residues. As DNA, the CDR3 is TGTGCTAGTGGTTTGGGACAGGGGGCGGTCGGGGAGCTGTTTTTT. Amino acids: CASGLGQGAVGELFF.

The chain joins TRBV2 to TRBJ1-4; 8 nucleotides line up with TRBD1. The CDR3 covers 14 residues. V was clipped by 4 bases and J by 6 bases; unmatched bases: 4. The V gene's germline CDR1 is SNHLY and CDR2 FYNNEI. Here the CDR3 DNA reads TGTGCCAGCAGTGTGCAGGGGGCGTATGAAAAACTGTTTTTT. It yields the protein CASSVQGAYEKLFF.

The rearrangement links TRBV28 to TRBJ1-1; 11 bases fit TRBD1. V was clipped by 8 bases and J by 4 bases; unmatched bases: 9. The length of the CDR3 is 15 residues. Germline CDR1 reads MDHEN; CDR2 reads SYDVKM. For the CDR3, the DNA is TGTGCCAGCTTAATACCCGGGACAGGGGGCACTGAAGCTTTCTTT. Amino acids: CASLIPGTGGTEAFF.

This chain links TRBV5-1 with TRBJ2-7; 8 bases are shared with TRBD1. V dropped 4 bases and J dropped 0; count of bases not matched to a gene: 12. CDR1 is SGHRS and CDR2 is YFSETQ in the germline V gene. This CDR3 is 17 amino acids long. This CDR3 reads CASSRDSGTGNSYEQYF. CDR3 in DNA: TGCGCCAGCAGCCGTGATTCCGGGACAGGTAACTCCTACGAGCAGTACTTC.

CDR3 residues: CASREPGQGGYGYTF. Written as DNA, the CDR3 is TGTGCCAGCAGAGAGCCGGGACAGGGTGGCTATGGCTACACCTTC. The J gene is TRBJ1-2, the V gene TRBV6-5, with 9 bases that match TRBD1. The junction had 9 bases not matched to a gene; V was cut back by 6 bases and J by 4 bases. This CDR3 region has 15 residues. Germline V gene data show CDR1 as MNHEY and CDR2 as SVGAGI.

The rearrangement uses TRBV7-2 and TRBJ2-2; TRBD2 matches 8 bases. This CDR3 contains 14 residues. Germline loops: CDR1 SGHTA, CDR2 FQGNSA. V trimming: 6 bases; J trimming: 5 bases; junction bases outside the gene matches: 5. CDR3 DNA sequence: TGTGCCAGCAGTAGTCTAGCGGGTACCGGGGAGCTGTTTTTT. Translating it yields CASSSLAGTGELFF. The variable domain in full, completed from reference TRBV7-2 and TRBJ2-2, reads GAGVSQSPSNKVTEKGKDVELRCDPISGHTALYWYRQSLGQGLEFLIYFQGNSAPDKSGLPSDRFSAERTGGSVSTLTIQRTQQEDSAVYLCASSSLAGTGELFFGEGSRLTVL.

The chain carries TRBV28 and TRBJ1-4; 10 nucleotides match TRBD1. The trim removed 5 bases at V and 8 bases at J, leaving 8 bases unmatched. The CDR3 has 15 amino acids. The germline V gene has CDR1 MDHEN and CDR2 SYDVKM. The CDR3 spells CASSLAGTGAEKLFF. DNA for the CDR3: TGTGCCAGCAGTCTGGCCGGGACAGGGGCAGAAAAACTGTTTTTT.

V usage is TRBV4-1 and J usage is TRBJ2-1, with a weak D call TRBD1 (6 bases). The CDR3 has 15 residues. Germline CDR1 and CDR2: MGHRA and YSYEKL. V gave up 1 base and J gave up 2 bases, with 9 bases separating them. The CDR3 reads CASSQVGGAYNEQFF. The CDR3 bases are TGCGCCAGCAGCCAAGTAGGGGGAGCCTACAATGAGCAGTTCTTC.

The V and J genes are TRBV24-1 and TRBJ2-7, with no clear D. V was trimmed by 0 bases and J by 0 bases, leaving 14 bases between them. Germline CDR1 is KGHDR and CDR2 is SFDVKD. The CDR3 runs to 17 residues. CDR3 bases: TGTGCCACCAGTGATTTGCCCATAGCCAAAAGCTCCTACGAGCAGTACTTC. It specifies CATSDLPIAKSSYEQYF.

CDR3 loop: CASSQGQGSGNTIYF. The CDR3 nucleotides are TGCGCCAGCAGCCAGGGACAGGGGTCTGGAAACACCATATATTTT. J is TRBJ1-3 and V is TRBV4-3, with 10 positions matching TRBD1. V gave up 3 bases and J gave up 1 base; unmatched junction bases: 0. This CDR3 is built from 15 residues. The germline V gene has CDR1 LGHNA and CDR2 YSLEER.

This rearrangement joins TRBV30 to TRBJ2-1; the D gene is possibly TRBD2 (5 bases). The CDR3 has 13 amino acids. Trimming took off 1 base at V and 6 bases at J, with 10 bases between the two ends. CDR1 GTSNPN and CDR2 SVGIG come from the germline V gene (reference sequence). The CDR3 bases are TGTGCCTGGAGTGCAGGACTTTTCAATGAGCAGTTCTTC. This sequence encodes CAWSAGLFNEQFF.

The chain carries TRBV15 and TRBJ2-7; TRBD1 matches 8 bases. The length of the CDR3 is 15 residues. The germline V gene has CDR1 LNHNV and CDR2 YYDKDF (reference sequence). V trimming: 3 bases; J trimming: 1 base; junction bases outside the gene matches: 5. The CDR3 loop reads CATSSDRGRSYEQYF. As DNA, the CDR3 is TGTGCCACCAGCAGCGACAGGGGCCGATCCTACGAGCAGTACTTC.

The chain links TRBV7-2 to TRBJ2-7; 9 bases are shared with TRBD1. With 1 base clipped from V and 3 bases from J, the junction kept 4 bases outside the gene matches. The CDR3 spans 15 residues. CDR1 is SGHTA and CDR2 is FQGNSA in the germline V gene. CDR3 coding DNA: TGTGCCAGCAGCTTAGTTCTGACAGGGGGCTACGAGCAGTACTTC. This gives the protein CASSLVLTGGYEQYF.

This clone was observed a handful of times. This chain connects TRBV30 to TRBJ1-6; D is unclear. The CDR3 sequence is 13 residues long. V was cut by 4 bases and J by 3 bases, with 7 bases left in between. CDR1 is GTSNPN and CDR2 is SVGIG in the germline V gene (reference sequence). CDR3 DNA sequence: TGTGCCTGGACGACTTACTATAATTCACCCCTCCACTTT. This codes for CAWTTYYNSPLHF. Supplemented by reference TRBV30 and TRBJ1-6, the full variable domain reads SQTIHQWPATLVQPVGSPLSLECTVEGTSNPNLYWYRQAAGRGLQLLFYSVGIGQISSEVPQNLSASRPQDRQFILSSKKLLLSDSGFYLCAWTTYYNSPLHFGNGTRLTVT.

The chain recombines TRBV11-2 with TRBJ2-1; no clear D gene. V shed 5 bases and J shed 4 bases, with 6 bases lying between them. The V gene's germline CDR1 is SGHAT and CDR2 FQNNGV. This CDR3 region has 12 residues. CDR3 region: CASSHEYNEQFF. The CDR3 DNA reads as TGTGCCAGCAGCCACGAGTACAATGAGCAGTTCTTC.

The chain carries TRBV6-2 or TRBV6-3 and TRBJ1-2; D is possibly TRBD1 (6 bases). Germline CDR1 MNHEY, CDR2 SVGEGT. CDR3 size: 13 residues. Trimming removed 4 bases from V and 5 bases from J, with 11 bases in between. The CDR3 is CASSSGTPYGYTF. In nucleotides, the CDR3 is TGTGCCAGCAGTTCCGGGACACCTTATGGCTACACCTTC.

The gene calls are TRBV10-1 and TRBJ2-3, with 16 nucleotides matching TRBD2. This CDR3 is 18 amino acids long. After removal of 0 bases from V and 3 bases from J, the junction contained 3 bases not matched to a gene. CDR1 and CDR2 from the germline V gene are WNHNN and SYGVQD (reference sequence). This chain's CDR3 is CASSESGLAGGPTDTQYF. CDR3 in DNA: TGCGCCAGCAGTGAGTCGGGACTAGCGGGAGGGCCAACAGATACGCAGTATTTT.

The V gene is TRBV6-5, the J gene TRBJ1-2; D is perhaps TRBD1 (6 bases). This CDR3 spans 14 amino acids. CDR1 is MNHEY, CDR2 SVGAGI, per germline. Trimming took 7 bases from V and 1 from J, leaving 13 bases between them. CDR3 in amino acids: CASKRTADNYGYTF. The CDR3 bases are TGTGCCAGCAAGCGGACAGCAGATAACTATGGCTACACCTTC.

This chain uses TRBV28 with TRBJ2-7; TRBD1 agrees at 8 bases. The CDR3 runs 15 residues. With 4 bases clipped from V and 2 bases from J, the junction kept 7 bases outside the gene matches. The germline V gene encodes CDR1 MDHEN and CDR2 SYDVKM. The CDR3 DNA is TGTGCCAGCAGTTCCCCCGGACAGGGCGCCTACGAGCAGTACTTC. Protein sequence: CASSSPGQGAYEQYF.

J is TRBJ2-1 and V is TRBV5-4, with D maybe TRBD2 (5 bases). Trimming cost V 1 base and J 9 bases, with 11 bases left between them. This CDR3 is built from 13 residues. CDR1 is SGHNT and CDR2 is YYREEE in the germline V gene (reference sequence). CDR3 DNA: TGTGCCAGCAGCTTGATTAGGGCGGGTGAGCAGTTCTTC. Translation: CASSLIRAGEQFF.

CDR3 sequence: CASSSQGATEAFF. The CDR3 DNA sequence: TGTGCCAGCAGTTCTCAGGGGGCCACTGAAGCTTTCTTT. The chain has TRBV27 and TRBJ1-1, with TRBD1 matching 8 bases. CDR1 and CDR2 (germline): MNHEY, SMNVEV (reference sequence). This CDR3 region has 13 residues. Losses at the gene ends were 4 bases for V and 4 bases for J; bases not matched to a gene: 2.

This chain uses TRBV28 with TRBJ1-6; weak D call: TRBD1 (5 bases). CDR3 length: 15 residues. V dropped 6 bases and J dropped 9 bases, with 18 bases sitting between them. The V gene's germline CDR1 is MDHEN and CDR2 SYDVKM. The CDR3: CASRNPVQGASPLHF. CDR3 sequence (DNA): TGTGCCAGCAGGAACCCAGTCCAAGGGGCTTCACCCCTCCACTTT.

V is TRBV3-1 (or the pseudogene TRBV3-2) and J is TRBJ1-2; 7 bases are a match to TRBD1. CDR1 LGHDT and CDR2 YNNKEL come from the germline V gene (reference sequence). The V and J ends lost 4 bases and 8 bases, in that order; junction bases with no gene match: 16. The CDR3 loop spans 16 amino acids. The chain's CDR3 is CASSLNTGALEGGYTF. CDR3 nucleotides: TGTGCCAGCAGCCTAAACACAGGGGCATTGGAGGGCGGCTACACCTTC.

In its sample, this clone was seen once. For the CDR3, the DNA is TGTGCCACCAGTGATGCGGACAGAACCCACAATGAGCAGTTCTTC. The encoded protein is CATSDADRTHNEQFF. The V gene is TRBV24-1, the J gene TRBJ2-1; D is perhaps TRBD1 (6 bases). There are 15 residues in the CDR3. Germline V gene sequence: CDR1 KGHDR, CDR2 SFDVKD. V was clipped by 3 bases and J by 5 bases, with 13 bases between them.